Listed below are T cell receptor beta chains from one sample, sequenced in a study of cytomegalovirus exposure and HLA in healthy donors. Only in-frame clones appear in the TCRdb table, and some are missing; sequencing was by immunoSEQ multiplex PCR. The sample contains over 200,000 clones, 90% of which appear only once. The source material was PBMCs. The receptors were sampled from a woman between 18 and 29 years old in good health and CMV-seronegative. Each CDR3 is given with its conserved first and last residue. Fields, in order: V gene, clone size, D gene, J gene, CDR3 length, CDR3 DNA, CDR3 protein. D genes are given only for firm matches. A clone size is listed for some rows: how often the clone was seen (once, few, many), or a class if it is expanded.

V: TRBV6-1; size: NA; D: NA; J: TRBJ1-1; length: 8; DNA: TGTGCCAGCAGTTCGGCTTTCTTT; CDR3: CASSSAFF
V: TRBV5-4; size: NA; D: NA; J: TRBJ1-6; length: 14; DNA: TGTGCCAGCAGCTCCAGGAAAGAAAATTCACCCCTCCACTTT; CDR3: CASSSRKENSPLHF
V: TRBV2; size: once; D: TRBD2; J: TRBJ2-2; length: 18; DNA: TGTGCCAGCAGTGGCGGGACTAGCGGGGGACGGGGAACCGGGGAGCTGTTTTTT; CDR3: CASSGGTSGGRGTGELFF
V: TRBV28; size: NA; D: NA; J: TRBJ2-7; length: 12; DNA: TGTGCCAGCAGTTTACAACCGGGCGAGCAGTACTTC; CDR3: CASSLQPGEQYF
V: TRBV5-1; size: NA; D: TRBD1; J: TRBJ2-5; length: 16; DNA: TGCGCCAGCAGCTGGGCCCGGGACAGGGTCGGGGAGACCCAGTACTTC; CDR3: CASSWARDRVGETQYF
V: TRBV25-1; size: few; D: NA; J: TRBJ2-7; length: 13; DNA: TGTGCCAGCAGTTCTGGGGGCGGGTACGAGCAGTACTTC; CDR3: CASSSGGGYEQYF
V: TRBV4-3; size: NA; D: NA; J: TRBJ2-1; length: 15; DNA: TGCGCCAGCAGCCAAGATCAGGGAACCTACAATGAGCAGTTCTTC; CDR3: CASSQDQGTYNEQFF
V: TRBV6-1; size: NA; D: NA; J: TRBJ2-1; length: 18; DNA: TGTGCCAGCAGTGAAGTTGGAACAGTTCTTTTACGCTACAATGAGCAGTTCTTC; CDR3: CASSEVGTVLLRYNEQFF
V: TRBV30; size: NA; D: TRBD1; J: TRBJ1-5; length: 13; DNA: TGTGCCTGGGGGACAGGGGTAAGTCAGCCCCAGCATTTT; CDR3: CAWGTGVSQPQHF
V: TRBV7-8; size: NA; D: NA; J: TRBJ2-1; length: 13; DNA: TGTGCCAGCAGCTATGCACAGGGCCATGAGCAGTTCTTC; CDR3: CASSYAQGHEQFF
V: TRBV29-1; size: NA; D: TRBD2; J: TRBJ2-3; length: 14; DNA: TGCAGCGGCCTAGCGGGGTCGTACACAGATACGCAGTATTTT; CDR3: CSGLAGSYTDTQYF
V: TRBV5-1; size: NA; D: NA; J: TRBJ2-3; length: 16; DNA: TGCGCCAGCAGCTTGGGAGTCCGTCTACTCACAGATACGCAGTATTTT; CDR3: CASSLGVRLLTDTQYF
V: TRBV6-1; size: once; D: TRBD1; J: TRBJ1-1; length: 16; DNA: TGTGCCAGCAGTGAGATATCCGGGACAGGGCTTCCACTGGCTTTCTTT; CDR3: CASSEISGTGLPLAFF
V: TRBV6-5; size: NA; D: TRBD1; J: TRBJ1-6; length: 14; DNA: TGTGCCAGCAGTCCCGACAGGGTGGAAGTTCCCCTCCACTTT; CDR3: CASSPDRVEVPLHF
V: TRBV4-1; size: NA; D: NA; J: TRBJ1-3; length: 15; DNA: TGCGCCAGCAGCCAAGAATCCTCTGCGGGAAACACCATATATTTT; CDR3: CASSQESSAGNTIYF
V: TRBV7-2; size: NA; D: NA; J: TRBJ2-7; length: 13; DNA: TGTGCCAGCAGCTTAGGACTAGCCTACGAGCAGTACTTC; CDR3: CASSLGLAYEQYF
V: TRBV30; size: NA; D: NA; J: TRBJ1-2; length: 15; DNA: TGTGCCTGGACCCAAATTGCTGGCAGAAACTATGGCTACACCTTC; CDR3: CAWTQIAGRNYGYTF
V: TRBV7-9; size: NA; D: TRBD1; J: TRBJ1-1; length: 12; DNA: TGTGCCATTGACAGGGCGAACACTGAAGCTTTCTTT; CDR3: CAIDRANTEAFF
V: TRBV6-5; size: NA; D: TRBD2; J: TRBJ2-3; length: 16; DNA: TGTGCCAGCAGTTACGCTAGCGGAGATTTCACAGATACGCAGTATTTT; CDR3: CASSYASGDFTDTQYF
V: TRBV7-2; size: NA; D: NA; J: TRBJ1-1; length: 16; DNA: TGTGCCAGCAGCTTTCATCGGACAGCTATGAACACTGAAGCTTTCTTT; CDR3: CASSFHRTAMNTEAFF
V: TRBV6-5; size: NA; D: NA; J: TRBJ2-1; length: 13; DNA: TGTGCCAGCAGTTACTCGAGTGTTATGCCTTCGGTCTTC; CDR3: CASSYSSVMPSVF
V: TRBV2; size: NA; D: TRBD1; J: TRBJ1-1; length: 17; DNA: TGTGCCAGCAGCGCCGATTACCCAACAGGGGTTCCCACTGAAGCTTTCTTT; CDR3: CASSADYPTGVPTEAFF
V: TRBV7-9; size: NA; D: NA; J: TRBJ1-3; length: 15; DNA: TGTGCCAGCAGCTTCAGGGATGTCGGTCGAAACACCATATATTTT; CDR3: CASSFRDVGRNTIYF
V: TRBV7-6; size: NA; D: TRBD2; J: TRBJ2-1; length: 13; DNA: TGTGCCAGCAGCCAGACTAGCGGGGGACCTCCCTTCTTC; CDR3: CASSQTSGGPPFF
V: TRBV5-1; size: NA; D: NA; J: TRBJ1-1; length: 17; DNA: TGCGCCAGCAGCTTTGCGGGCAGTATATCTTCGACCCTTGAAGCTTTCTTT; CDR3: CASSFAGSISSTLEAFF
V: TRBV7-9; size: NA; D: NA; J: TRBJ2-3; length: 15; DNA: TGTGCCAGCAGCTACCGGGACATCAACACAGATACGCAGTATTTT; CDR3: CASSYRDINTDTQYF
V: TRBV10-2; size: NA; D: NA; J: TRBJ1-6; length: 15; DNA: TGCGCCAGCAGTGAGAGGCTAGCTTCGGGCTCACCCCTCCACTTT; CDR3: CASSERLASGSPLHF
V: TRBV7-2; size: NA; D: TRBD1; J: TRBJ1-5; length: 16; DNA: TGTGCCAGCAGCTCTGAGACAGGGGGAGGCAATCAGCCCCAGCATTTT; CDR3: CASSSETGGGNQPQHF
V: TRBV2; size: once; D: TRBD1; J: TRBJ1-2; length: 14; DNA: TGTGCCAGCATCCAAGGGGGCGCCAACTATGGCTACACCTTC; CDR3: CASIQGGANYGYTF
V: TRBV5-4; size: NA; D: NA; J: TRBJ1-2; length: 13; DNA: TGTGCCAGCAGCCAAACAGGGAATTATGGCTACACCTTC; CDR3: CASSQTGNYGYTF
V: TRBV5-8; size: NA; D: TRBD2; J: TRBJ2-1; length: 16; DNA: TGTGCCAGCAGCTCCGACCACGGGGGAGGGTCGGGTGAGCAGTTCTTC; CDR3: CASSSDHGGGSGEQFF
V: TRBV4-1; size: once; D: TRBD1; J: TRBJ1-2; length: 16; DNA: TGCGCCAGCAGCCGACCGGGACAGGGGGCAGGAGGTGGCTACACCTTC; CDR3: CASSRPGQGAGGGYTF
V: TRBV28; size: NA; D: TRBD1; J: TRBJ1-5; length: 13; DNA: TGTGCCAGCCTAAGACAGGGTCAACAGCCCCAGCATTTT; CDR3: CASLRQGQQPQHF
V: TRBV7-2; size: NA; D: TRBD1; J: TRBJ1-2; length: 16; DNA: TGTGCCAGCAGCACCCGGACAGGGGGCGCGGCCTATGGCTACACCTTC; CDR3: CASSTRTGGAAYGYTF
V: TRBV7-2; size: NA; D: NA; J: TRBJ2-3; length: 15; DNA: TGTGCCAGCAGCTTAGAGGCGGGCAATACAGATACGCAGTATTTT; CDR3: CASSLEAGNTDTQYF
V: TRBV10-1; size: NA; D: TRBD2; J: TRBJ2-1; length: 19; DNA: TGCGCCAGCAGTGAGCAGGCCTCGAGCGGGGGGAACATCTACAATGAGCAGTTCTTC; CDR3: CASSEQASSGGNIYNEQFF
V: TRBV7-9; size: NA; D: TRBD2; J: TRBJ2-3; length: 15; DNA: TGTGCCAGCAGCTTATCCGGGAGGCCCACAGATACGCAGTATTTT; CDR3: CASSLSGRPTDTQYF
V: TRBV19; size: NA; D: TRBD1; J: TRBJ1-5; length: 13; DNA: TGTGCCACCGAGGGACAGGGGGTAGGGCCCCAGCATTTT; CDR3: CATEGQGVGPQHF
V: TRBV5-1; size: NA; D: TRBD1; J: TRBJ1-2; length: 16; DNA: TGCGCCAGCAGCTTGGCCAGGGGGCAGGGGCGCTATGGCTACACCTTC; CDR3: CASSLARGQGRYGYTF
V: TRBV6-1; size: NA; D: NA; J: TRBJ2-7; length: 14; DNA: TGTGCCAGCAGTGAAGCGCTTCCTCGCGGCGAGCAGTACTTC; CDR3: CASSEALPRGEQYF
V: TRBV27; size: NA; D: NA; J: TRBJ1-6; length: 14; DNA: TGTGCCAGCAGTTTAGGTTCGGTAAATTCACCCCTCCACTTT; CDR3: CASSLGSVNSPLHF
V: TRBV5-4; size: NA; D: TRBD1; J: TRBJ2-1; length: 16; DNA: TGTGCCAGCTCACCTTCGAGGGACAGGGGCTACAATGAGCAGTTCTTC; CDR3: CASSPSRDRGYNEQFF
V: TRBV19; size: NA; D: NA; J: TRBJ1-2; length: 14; DNA: TGTGCCAGTAGTATAGATTTGGACAGCTATGGCTACACCTTC; CDR3: CASSIDLDSYGYTF
V: TRBV6-6; size: NA; D: NA; J: TRBJ1-3; length: 11; DNA: TGTGCCAGCCGCTCTGGAAACACCATATATTTT; CDR3: CASRSGNTIYF
V: TRBV15; size: NA; D: NA; J: TRBJ2-1; length: 17; DNA: TGTGCCACCAGCAGAGAGGGGATAGCGAGTTCCTACAATGAGCAGTTCTTC; CDR3: CATSREGIASSYNEQFF
V: TRBV2; size: NA; D: NA; J: TRBJ1-4; length: 13; DNA: TGTGCCAGCACCCCCACGGCGCTCGGGAAACTGTTTTTT; CDR3: CASTPTALGKLFF
V: TRBV27; size: NA; D: NA; J: TRBJ1-2; length: 13; DNA: TGTGCCAGCACCCCAGGGCCCGTCTATGGCTACACCTTC; CDR3: CASTPGPVYGYTF
V: TRBV11-2; size: NA; D: NA; J: TRBJ2-7; length: 15; DNA: TGTGCCAGCAGCTTAGAACCGGGACTTTTCTACGAGCAGTACTTC; CDR3: CASSLEPGLFYEQYF
V: TRBV4-1; size: once; D: NA; J: TRBJ2-1; length: 14; DNA: TGCGCCAGCAGCCAAGCCGGGACTTTAGATGAGCAGTTCTTC; CDR3: CASSQAGTLDEQFF
V: TRBV5-5; size: NA; D: TRBD1; J: TRBJ1-4; length: 13; DNA: TGTGCCAGCAGCTACAGGGGTTGGGAAAAACTGTTTTTT; CDR3: CASSYRGWEKLFF
V: TRBV5-6; size: NA; D: NA; J: TRBJ2-5; length: 12; DNA: TGTGCCAGCAGCTGGAGCAGAGAGACCCAGTACTTC; CDR3: CASSWSRETQYF
V: TRBV14; size: once; D: NA; J: TRBJ1-1; length: 15; DNA: TGTGCCAGCATTTCAATGTTAGAACCGCCAAGTGAAGCTTTCTTT; CDR3: CASISMLEPPSEAFF